The 23 T cell receptor beta chains below all came from one sample that was sequenced in a study of blood T cell repertoires in COVID-19. Sequencing was performed with immunoSEQ multiplex PCR; in TCRdb, only in-frame clones are kept and a portion is missing. Among 350,000 to 450,000 clones listed, roughly nine tenths were seen once. The sequenced sample was PBMCs or T cells enriched from blood (not recorded which). All receptors derive from a woman in her thirties or forties who had been exposed to COVID-19.

The chain links TRBV6-5 to TRBJ2-7; 12 bases are a match to TRBD1. This CDR3 has 14 residues. Trimming at V came to 6 bases and at J to 6 bases, leaving 6 bases not matched to a gene. Germline V gene data show CDR1 as MNHEY and CDR2 as SVGAGI. Here the CDR3 DNA reads TGTGCCAGCAGCCGGGACAGGGGGCTCCGCGAGCAGTACTTC. Translated, it gives CASSRDRGLREQYF.

This chain uses TRBV30 with TRBJ1-1, with TRBD1 matching over 12 bases. Per germline, CDR1 GTSNPN and CDR2 SVGIG (reference sequence). The CDR3 contains 16 residues. V lost 1 base, J lost 0 bases, and 3 bases stayed unmatched. The DNA of the CDR3 is TGTGCCTGGAGTGCCGGGACAGGGGGCATGAACACTGAAGCTTTCTTT. It codes for CAWSAGTGGMNTEAFF.

The chain has TRBV5-1 and TRBJ2-7, with 9 bases fitting TRBD1. Losses at the gene ends were 2 bases for V and 5 bases for J; bases not matched to a gene: 11. The CDR3 is 16 residues long. Germline CDR1 reads SGHRS; CDR2 reads YFSETQ. DNA for the CDR3: TGCGCCAGCAGCTTCACCCTGACAGGGGGTCACAACGAGCAGTACTTC. This sequence encodes CASSFTLTGGHNEQYF.

The rearrangement links TRBV19 to TRBJ1-3; D is unresolved. The CDR3 loop spans 15 amino acids. The germline gives CDR1 LNHDA, CDR2 SQIVND (reference sequence). The V end was cut by 6 bases, the J end by 0 bases, with 12 bases between. This CDR3 reads CASRALSPSGNTIYF. CDR3 coding DNA: TGTGCCAGTAGAGCCCTGAGCCCCTCTGGAAACACCATATATTTT.

The genes are TRBV5-6 and TRBJ1-2, with D possibly being TRBD1 (6 bases). The CDR3 sequence is 16 residues long. The germline V and J ends were trimmed by 2 bases and 0 bases, with 14 bases remaining between them. CDR1 is SGHDT and CDR2 is YYEEEE in the germline V gene. In DNA form, the CDR3 reads TGTGCCAGCAGCTTCTACAGGGCCTCCCCTAACTATGGCTACACCTTC. Amino acid sequence: CASSFYRASPNYGYTF. Full variable domain (missing parts from reference TRBV5-6 and TRBJ1-2): DAGVTQSPTHLIKTRGQQVTLRCSPKSGHDTVSWYQQALGQGPQFIFQYYEEEERQRGNFPDRFSGHQFPNYSSELNVNALLLGDSALYLCASSFYRASPNYGYTFGSGTRLTVV.

The chain joins TRBV7-8 to TRBJ1-2; TRBD1 matches 7 bases. Trimming cost V 1 base and J 7 bases; bases outside gene matches: 9. Germline CDR1 is SGHVS and CDR2 is FQNEAQ. The CDR3 contains 15 residues. The CDR3, as DNA: TGTGCCAGCAGCTTAGAAGGCAGGGGGTCCGGTGGCTACACCTTC. This translates into CASSLEGRGSGGYTF.

The gene calls are TRBV7-9 and TRBJ1-6; D gene uncertain. The CDR3 runs to 14 residues. V lost 7 bases, J lost 9 bases, and 16 bases lay in between. In germline, CDR1 is SEHNR, CDR2 FQNEAQ (reference sequence). CDR3 sequence (DNA): TGTGCCAGCAAACCTTCTTCAACCGGTTCACCCCTCCACTTT. Its protein product is CASKPSSTGSPLHF.

The V call is TRBV9, the J call TRBJ1-1, with 7 positions matching TRBD1. The CDR3 runs to 15 residues. Germline V gene data show CDR1 as SGDLS and CDR2 as YYNGEE. The ends lost 2 bases at V and 1 base at J; junction bases unmatched: 5. The CDR3 DNA is TGTGCCAGCAGCGTCGCCTGGGACAGGAACACTGAAGCTTTCTTT. Translation gives CASSVAWDRNTEAFF.

The chain uses TRBV24-1 and TRBJ2-1; TRBD1 agrees at 7 bases. Trimming took 1 base from V and 0 from J; bases not matched to a gene: 2. This CDR3 is built from 16 residues. CDR1 is KGHDR and CDR2 is SFDVKD in the germline V gene. CDR3 DNA: TGTGCCACCAGTGATTTACAGGGGAGCTCCTACAATGAGCAGTTCTTC. This gives the protein CATSDLQGSSYNEQFF.

This chain joins TRBV12-1 and TRBJ1-1; the table's D call of TRBD1 was not tested on the DNA. TRBV12-1 is a listed pseudogene. The CDR3 runs 15 residues. CDR3 loop: CASSVRDTWNTEAFF. The CDR3 coding sequence is TGTGCCAGCAGCGTCCGGGACACGTGGAACACTGAAGCTTTCTTT.

The rearrangement links TRBV28 to TRBJ1-5; 8 bases align to TRBD1. Germline CDR1 MDHEN, CDR2 SYDVKM. There are 15 residues in the CDR3. J was trimmed by 2 bases and V by 4 bases; bases with no gene match: 4. CDR3 sequence reads: CASSSSGGGNQPQHF. CDR3 in DNA: TGTGCCAGCAGTTCCTCAGGGGGCGGCAATCAGCCCCAGCATTTT.

This clone was recorded only once. The chain recombines TRBV5-5 with TRBJ1-1; no reliable D call. In germline, CDR1 is SGHKS, CDR2 YYEKEE (reference sequence). The V and J ends lost 0 bases and 1 base respectively, with 7 bases between them. The CDR3 runs 14 residues. The CDR3 sequence: CASSLGHTNTEAFF. For the CDR3, the DNA is TGTGCCAGCAGCTTGGGGCACACGAACACTGAAGCTTTCTTT.

This sequence joins TRBV10-1 and TRBJ2-3; possibly TRBD2 for D (6 bases). CDR1 is WNHNN and CDR2 is SYGVQD in the germline V gene (reference sequence). V lost 3 bases and J 3 bases, leaving 13 bases between the germline ends. The CDR3 runs 15 residues. CDR3: CASSDGGKGTDTQYF. The CDR3 DNA reads as TGCGCCAGCAGTGATGGGGGGAAGGGGACAGATACGCAGTATTTT.

The rearrangement joins TRBV12-3 or TRBV12-4 to TRBJ1-1; D unresolved. V was trimmed by 6 bases and J by 5 bases, leaving 7 bases between them. This CDR3 contains 11 residues. The CDR3 is CASSAGTEAFF. The CDR3 DNA sequence: TGTGCCAGCAGCGCCGGGACTGAAGCTTTCTTT.

The rearrangement links TRBV6-2 or TRBV6-3 to TRBJ1-4, with D maybe TRBD1 (6 bases). This CDR3 contains 14 residues. Trimming stripped 5 bases from V and 8 bases from J, with 15 bases between. Germline V gives CDR1 MNHEY, CDR2 SVGEGT. The DNA for the CDR3 is TGTGCCAGCAGTCTACAGGGTCGGCGGGAAAAACTGTTTTTT. Encoded protein: CASSLQGRREKLFF.

This sequence joins TRBV25-1 and TRBJ1-2, with a tentative D call TRBD1 (6 bases). V dropped 7 bases and J dropped 7 bases, with 10 bases sitting between them. CDR1 MGHDK and CDR2 SYGVNS come from the germline V gene. This CDR3 is built from 11 residues. The CDR3 loop is CASKKGGGYTF. CDR3 nucleotides: TGTGCCAGCAAAAAAGGGGGTGGCTACACCTTC.

A note on this clone: Other DNA sequences in the sample encode the same CDR3. The rearrangement links TRBV7-9 to TRBJ2-7; D gene ambiguous. Germline V gene data show CDR1 as SEHNR and CDR2 as FQNEAQ (reference sequence). The CDR3 spans 12 residues. V dropped 4 bases and J dropped 3 bases, with 7 bases sitting between them. In DNA form, the CDR3 reads TGTGCCAGCAGCTCAGGTTACTACGAGCAGTACTTC. Translated: CASSSGYYEQYF.

V usage is TRBV4-1 and J usage is TRBJ2-3, with TRBD2 matching over 13 bases. The germline gives CDR1 MGHRA, CDR2 YSYEKL. Germline trimming cut 3 bases from V and 3 bases from J; bases unmatched to any gene: 3. The CDR3 runs 16 residues. DNA of the CDR3: TGCGCCAGCAGCCACCGACTAGCGGGAGGAACAGATACGCAGTATTTT. Translation gives CASSHRLAGGTDTQYF.

The chain is built from TRBV19 and TRBJ1-5; D gene uncertain. Looked up from germline, CDR1 is LNHDA and CDR2 is SQIVND (reference sequence). The CDR3 loop spans 17 amino acids. The V end lost 3 bases, the J end lost 3 bases, and 18 bases lay between the germline ends. CDR3 bases: TGTGCCAGTAGTATCTTAGCCGCGGCAGCCTCCAATCAGCCCCAGCATTTT. This gives the protein CASSILAAAASNQPQHF.

The chain combines TRBV6-2 or TRBV6-3 with TRBJ2-3; a weak D match, TRBD2 (5 bases). V was trimmed by 0 bases and J by 2 bases, leaving 15 bases between them. The CDR3 is 17 residues long. Germline V gene data show CDR1 as MNHEY and CDR2 as SVGEGT. The CDR3 reads CASSYSGSGKITDTQYF. CDR3 coding DNA: TGTGCCAGCAGTTACTCGGGGTCCGGGAAGATCACAGATACGCAGTATTTT.

The DNA of the CDR3 is TGCGCCAGCAGCCATACAGGGGGCATGAACACTGAAGCTTTCTTT. It is translated as CASSHTGGMNTEAFF. This chain links TRBV4-1 with TRBJ1-1, with TRBD1 matching 9 bases. CDR3 length equals 15 residues. The J segment lost 0 bases and the V segment lost 3 bases, leaving 2 bases of the junction unmatched. The germline gives CDR1 MGHRA, CDR2 YSYEKL.

This chain links TRBV21-1 with TRBJ1-6. TRBV21-1 has pseudogene status. The CDR3 is 18 residues long. CDR3 region: CASSKDWRCLTYNSPLHF. CDR3 DNA sequence: TGTGCCAGCAGCAAAGATTGGAGATGCCTAACCTATAATTCACCCCTCCACTTT.

The chain carries TRBV28 and TRBJ1-3, with D uncertain. V dropped 6 bases and J dropped 7 bases, with 13 bases sitting between them. Per the germline V gene, CDR1 is MDHEN and CDR2 is SYDVKM. CDR3 length: 13 residues. Here the CDR3 reads CASRMPTGNTIYF. CDR3 nucleotide sequence: TGTGCCAGCAGGATGCCAACGGGGAACACCATATATTTT.